The clone carrying this T cell receptor (beta chain) was seen more than once but under ten times. Antigen specificity is unknown. The record originates from a study of blood T cells in healthy people across ages. Whole-study findings and limits: Correlation between TCR beta diversity and naive T cell percentage was strong. Leaving the PBMCs unsorted stopped any conclusive comparison of naive versus antigen-experienced cells. There were more naive CD4+ cells and higher diversity in long-lived donors than in aged donors.

This CDR3 region has 13 residues. Unmatched junction bases numbered 9, after V lost 5 bases and J lost 8 bases. Germline V gene data show CDR1 as SQVTM and CDR2 as ANQGSEA. PCR was performed a second time for roughly 7 to 12 cycles using a sample-barcoded 5' primer and a J-beta primer mix. TCRdb reprocessed the 5' RACE reads with MiXCR, giving one entry per CDR3 protein. Of some 920,000 distinct CDR3 sequences in the sample, about 51% were seen once. Individuals who donated were healthy Caucasians from Russia aged roughly 6 to 95. The rearrangement links TRBV29-1 to TRBJ2-1, with 7 positions matching TRBD2. This TCR derives from a woman between 55 and 75 years old in good health. What was sequenced was blood. CDR3: CSVSPGGVDEQFF. In nucleotides, the CDR3 is TGCAGCGTTTCCCCTGGGGGGGTAGATGAGCAGTTCTTC.